Sequencing of this T cell receptor beta chain was carried out in a study of shared clonotypes between healthy human individuals (dated by TCRdb to the early 2020s). With regard to the full study: Three men and two women, aged 18 to 49 years, made up the cohort. For each donor, three plates each were used for CD4 naive and CD4 memory, two plates were used for CD8 naive, and one plate was used for CD8 memory. Libraries were prepared and TCR repertoires were sequenced by different laboratories using diverse techniques, in order to increase sequencing depth and limit assay-specific biases. Blood TCR repertoires of about five healthy adults were deeply sequenced to estimate repertoire size and the extent of clonotype sharing between individuals. Leukapheresis yielded between about 0.8 and 9.5 billion PBMCs per donor.

The donors were healthy, HIV-negative adults with no recently reported acute infections or vaccinations. Every donor was a Caucasian adult living in Nashville, Tennessee, USA. CD4+ T cells were enriched by magnetic negative selection; naive cells were then positively selected on CD45RA, and the negative fraction formed the memory subset. Blood was collected by leukapheresis, and PBMCs were isolated by Ficoll-Histopaque density gradient centrifugation and then cryopreserved in liquid nitrogen vapor phase. Analytical flow cytometry was used to check the purity and quantity of each magnetically sorted T cell population. From each sorted fraction, genomic DNA was isolated and quantified by UV absorbance on a Nanodrop 2000c. With respect to this clone: The antigen it recognizes is unknown. Base qualities are not at hand, and no much larger clone is one base apart.

Using the deep immunoSEQ assay, multiplex PCR amplified TCR CDR3 regions from genomic DNA. For each cell subset, the extracted genomic DNA was distributed evenly across all wells of several immunoSEQ 96-well plates, and each plate served as one replicate. Each replicate PCR for sorted subsets received 200 ng genomic DNA, equal to about 30,000 T cell genomes. Purified libraries were quantified with a Qubit 3.0 fluorometer, sized on a Bioanalyzer 2100, and re-quantified with the KAPA Library Quantification kit. Every immunoSEQ 96-well plate was sequenced on a separate single-read 150-cycle Illumina NextSeq 550 flow cell. The source study handled its data this way. Because only junctional sequences without quality scores were contained in the immunoSEQ output, filtering matching that applied to full-length reads could not be performed. Sequences were annotated with PyIR, a Python wrapper for IgBLAST v1.9, and V/J genes and CDR3 were assigned using IMGT germline references. Any read was removed if the V/J assignment was weak (E-value above 1e-6), the CDR3 was missing, or the read contained stop codons, out-of-frame junctions, or ambiguous translated residues. V3J clonotypes were defined as sequences sharing the same inferred V gene, J gene, and CDR3 amino acid sequence. Percentage overlap between repertoires was calculated by dividing the number of shared unique clonotypes by the size of the smaller repertoire. RTK rarefaction, the Chao1 estimator, and Recon v2.1 estimates of unobserved clonotypes were used to assess repertoire richness. For all TCRbeta clonotypes obtained by the gDNA method from four donors, generation probabilities were computed with OLGA. TCRdb holds this immuneACCESS table with in-frame rearrangements only. Some clones are missing; in checked studies, unresolved V genes explain under half, and the rest has no known cause. For V, J and clone size, that table is used; D and trimming come from the DNA. The sample table contains approximately 1,500,000 clones; only one count was recorded for roughly 95% of them. Roughly 1.2% of the sample belongs to the ten largest clones.

General study outcomes and caveats: Even with the large sequencing depth, rarefaction of the sorted-subset datasets indicated that sequencing was incomplete. Only blood was sampled, and tissue TCR repertoires likely differ from those in blood. Based on pairwise subsampling, the degree of clonotype sharing among donors was expected to be affected by sequencing depth. Compared with non-shared clonotypes, the clonotypes found in all four sorted-subset donors had higher generation probabilities. Across several donors, approximately 5% of naive CD4, roughly 3.5% of naive CD8, around 2.1% of memory CD4, and approximately 0.42% of memory CD8 clonotypes were shared. Estimated clonotype richness was generally larger for naive than for memory subsets. The small number of donors limited the genetic and exposure-history diversity represented.

The CDR3 goes from the cysteine to the phenylalanine over 15 residues. Only the CDR3 DNA stays, 45 bases, in frame from base 1. V and J are trimmed by 1 base and 8 bases, and the gene matches miss 8 bases of the junction. CDR1 and CDR2, looked up from the germline V gene, are LGHNA and YNFKEQ. The sequence is built from TRBV4-2 and TRBJ2-1, with 7 junctional bases fitting TRBD2. The sequence was obtained from a man aged 25-45 years in good health. Sequencing was performed on naive CD4+ T cells sorted from blood. This sample's cell subset or site label indicates: CD45RA+ positively selected. CDR3 loop: CASSQVTVGRDEQFF. The DNA reads as follows: TGTGCCAGCAGCCAAGTTACAGTGGGGAGGGATGAGCAGTTCTTC.